Reported below is one TCR beta chain. This sample is drawn from a study of PD-L1 blockade in urothelial cancer. The germline V and J ends were trimmed by 7 bases and 6 bases, with 22 bases remaining between them. Germline V lookup: CDR1 SGHDT, CDR2 YYEEEE. The CDR3 length is 15 residues. Repertoires were generated with immunoSEQ multiplex PCR, while TCRdb's copy carries only in-frame clones and drops some. The sample shows around 27,000 clones, roughly 80% of them seen only once. Here the sequenced sample was PBMCs, taken around atezolizumab (anti-PD-L1) treatment. V is TRBV5-6 and J is TRBJ1-1, with D possibly being TRBD1 (5 bases). The sequence was collected from a man aged 45-60 years with urothelial cancer. The CDR3 nucleotides are TGTGCCAGCCCTGGGAGGGGCGCGGGGAAGTCTGAAGCTTTCTTT. It encodes CASPGRGAGKSEAFF.